A selection of T cell receptor beta chains follows, all from one sample in a study of cytomegalovirus exposure and HLA in healthy donors. The data were produced by immunoSEQ multiplex PCR, yet TCRdb's version contains in-frame clones alone and is incomplete. The sample contains 170,000 or so clones, roughly 84% of which appear only once. Sequencing input: PBMCs. The receptors originated from a man in his fifties in good health and CMV-seropositive. CDR3s include the opening cysteine and the closing phenylalanine or tryptophan. D genes are given only for firm matches. Only some rows state a clone size, as once, few, many or a class for expanded clones.

v_gene	len	abundance	j_gene	d_gene	CDR3nt	CDR3aa
TRBV2	16	NA	TRBJ2-1	TRBD1	TGTGCCAGCAGCGACAGGACAGGGGGTTCCTACAATGAGCAGTTCTTC	CASSDRTGGSYNEQFF
TRBV7-8	12	few	TRBJ1-1	NA	TGTGCCAGCAGCTTAGGGCAAGATGAAGCTTTCTTT	CASSLGQDEAFF
TRBV5-8	12	NA	TRBJ2-2	NA	TGTGCCAGCAGCCCAGGGATCGGGGAGCTGTTTTTT	CASSPGIGELFF
TRBV5-6	17	NA	TRBJ2-3	TRBD1	TGTGCCAGCAGCTTACCGGGACAGGGGGCCCTCACAGATACGCAGTATTTT	CASSLPGQGALTDTQYF
TRBV7-2	14	NA	TRBJ2-7	NA	TGTGCCAGCAGCCTGAGGATGCTTCTCGACGAGCAGTACTTC	CASSLRMLLDEQYF
TRBV29-1	15	NA	TRBJ1-5	TRBD1	TGCAGCGTTCGCTCGGGGACAGGAAGCAATCAGCCCCAGCATTTT	CSVRSGTGSNQPQHF
TRBV27	12	NA	TRBJ2-1	NA	TGTGCCAGCAGTTCAACAGGGAATGAGCAGTTCTTC	CASSSTGNEQFF
TRBV11-2	15	NA	TRBJ2-1	TRBD1	TGTGCCAGCAGCGTCGGACAGGGGGCTTTTGATGAGCAGTTCTTC	CASSVGQGAFDEQFF
TRBV9	15	NA	TRBJ1-2	TRBD1	TGTGCCAGCAGCGTAGCGACAGGGGGGGGCTATGGCTACACCTTC	CASSVATGGGYGYTF
TRBV7-2	16	few	TRBJ1-2	NA	TGTGCCAGCAGCTTAGCGGGGGGGAGGGGTAGTCACGGCTACACCTTC	CASSLAGGRGSHGYTF
TRBV5-1	16	NA	TRBJ2-1	NA	TGCGCCAGCAGCTTGGGAGCGGCAAGCTCCTACAATGAGCAGTTCTTC	CASSLGAASSYNEQFF
TRBV5-1	15	once	TRBJ1-5	NA	TGCGCCAGCAGCTTGGGAGGTGGAACTTCTCAGCCCCAGCATTTT	CASSLGGGTSQPQHF
TRBV6-5	14	NA	TRBJ1-2	NA	TGTGCCAGCAGTCCCGGGAGGGGGTCCGGGGGCTACACCTTC	CASSPGRGSGGYTF
TRBV27	13	NA	TRBJ2-5	NA	TGTGCCAGCAGTTTCCGGGACTCCCAGACCCAGTACTTC	CASSFRDSQTQYF
TRBV12-5	15	NA	TRBJ2-2	TRBD1	TGTGCTAGTGGTTACGGGACAGGGGGAATCGGGGAGCTGTTTTTT	CASGYGTGGIGELFF
TRBV29-1	14	many	TRBJ1-1	NA	TGCAGCGTCCGGGGGGCCCTTGGGAACACTGAAGCTTTCTTT	CSVRGALGNTEAFF
TRBV6-6	16	NA	TRBJ1-5	NA	TGTGCCAGCAGTCCTCGGGGGGTGACGAACAATCAGCCCCAGCATTTT	CASSPRGVTNNQPQHF
TRBV10-2	13	NA	TRBJ1-6	TRBD1	TGCGCCAGCGAAGGACAGGGAAATTCACCCCTCCACTTT	CASEGQGNSPLHF
TRBV7-8	15	NA	TRBJ1-2	NA	TGTGCCAGCAGCTTAGAGGGGACACAATACGGGGGCTACACCTTC	CASSLEGTQYGGYTF
TRBV19	14	NA	TRBJ1-2	TRBD1	TGTGCCAGTAGTTTTAGGACAGGGTCGGCTGGCTACACCTTC	CASSFRTGSAGYTF
TRBV9	15	NA	TRBJ2-2	NA	TGTGCCAGCAGCGTAGGACTACATAACACCGGGGAGCTGTTTTTT	CASSVGLHNTGELFF
TRBV6-6	14	NA	TRBJ2-7	NA	TGTGCCAGCAGTCGCTTCTCCGGGGACTACGAGCAGTACTTC	CASSRFSGDYEQYF
TRBV27	16	NA	TRBJ1-2	NA	TGTGCCAGCAGTTTCCTGAGTCGGAGAACAAACTATGGCTACACCTTC	CASSFLSRRTNYGYTF
TRBV5-1	17	NA	TRBJ1-3	NA	TGCGCCAGCAGTTACGGAGCACCCACAGGGTCTGGAAACACCATATATTTT	CASSYGAPTGSGNTIYF
TRBV6-1	14	NA	TRBJ1-4	NA	TGTGCCAGCAGTGTCAGGGAGGTTCGTGAAAAACTGTTTTTT	CASSVREVREKLFF
TRBV28	14	NA	TRBJ2-2	NA	TGTGCCAGCAGAACAGGGCTTATCCTCGGGGAGCTGTTTTTT	CASRTGLILGELFF
TRBV7-9	15	NA	TRBJ1-1	NA	TGTGCCAGCAGCGAAACCGGGACACAGAACACTGAAGCTTTCTTC	CASSETGTQNTEAFF
TRBV18	16	NA	TRBJ1-5	TRBD1	TGTGCCAGCTCACTGAGGACAGGGGATGGGAGGCAGCCCCAGCATTTT	CASSLRTGDGRQPQHF
TRBV6-6	14	NA	TRBJ1-1	TRBD1	TGTGCCAGCAGCACAGGGGGGCTGGGCACTGAAGCTTTCTTT	CASSTGGLGTEAFF
TRBV9	15	NA	TRBJ1-2	TRBD1	TGTGCCAGCAGGGCTGACAGGGGGGCTAACTATGGCTACACCTTC	CASRADRGANYGYTF
TRBV5-8	12	once	TRBJ2-3	NA	TGTGCCAGCAGCTTGGGGATAGAGGCCCTGTATTTT	CASSLGIEALYF
TRBV19	14	NA	TRBJ1-4	TRBD1	TGTGCCAGCCACACGGGGGACAGGGGTGAAAAACTGTTTTTT	CASHTGDRGEKLFF